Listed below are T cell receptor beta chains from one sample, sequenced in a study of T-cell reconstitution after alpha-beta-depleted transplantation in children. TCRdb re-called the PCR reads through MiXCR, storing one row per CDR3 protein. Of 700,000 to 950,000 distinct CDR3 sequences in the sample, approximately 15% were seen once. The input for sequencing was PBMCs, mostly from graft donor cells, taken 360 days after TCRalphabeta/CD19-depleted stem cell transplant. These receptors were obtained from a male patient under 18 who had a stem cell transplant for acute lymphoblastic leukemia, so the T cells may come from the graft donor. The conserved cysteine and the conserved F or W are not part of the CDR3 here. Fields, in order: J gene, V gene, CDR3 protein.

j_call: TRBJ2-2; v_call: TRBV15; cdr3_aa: ATSGLGNTGELF
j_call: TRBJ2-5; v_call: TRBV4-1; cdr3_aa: ASSHTRQETQY
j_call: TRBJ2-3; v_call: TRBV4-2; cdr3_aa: ASSQIRKGRAGTDTQY
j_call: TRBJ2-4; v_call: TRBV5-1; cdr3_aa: ASNGGVLAKNIQY
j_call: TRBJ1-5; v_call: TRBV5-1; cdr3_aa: ASSLAPTGDHQPQH
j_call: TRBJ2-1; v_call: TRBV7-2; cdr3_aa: ASTLRGLAGDNEQF
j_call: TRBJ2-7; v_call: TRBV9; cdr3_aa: ASSAQTMNEIYEQY
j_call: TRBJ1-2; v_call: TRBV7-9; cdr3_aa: ASSLGQTGGYGYT
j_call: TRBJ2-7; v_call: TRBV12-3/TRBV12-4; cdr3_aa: ASSLRGNGQGVYEQY
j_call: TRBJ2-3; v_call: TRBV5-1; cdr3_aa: ASSPPSTGNTDTQY
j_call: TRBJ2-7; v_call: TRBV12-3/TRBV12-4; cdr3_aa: ASSLSVGTSGTSSYEQY
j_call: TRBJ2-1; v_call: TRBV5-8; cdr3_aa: ASSLSVVSYNEQF